Each of the 5 T cell receptor beta chains below was sequenced from the same sample in a study of CD8 T cells in Susac syndrome. With random hexamers, roughly 0.5 to 1 ug RNA was reverse transcribed. TCRdb redid the calling of the immunoSEQ multiplex PCR reads with MiXCR, one entry per CDR3 protein. The sample holds over 80,000 distinct CDR3 sequences, 90% to 95% seen once. Specimen: CD8+ T cells from PBMCs. The receptors originated from a human donor in good health.

The chain combines TRBV9 with TRBJ1-1; 8 bases are shared with TRBD1. The J segment lost 1 base and the V segment lost 4 bases, leaving 6 bases of the junction unmatched. This CDR3 spans 15 amino acids. From germline, CDR1 is SGDLS and CDR2 YYNGEE. For the CDR3, the DNA is TGTGCCAGCAGCACCTCAGGGGGCTGGAACACTGAAGCTTTCTTT. It translates to CASSTSGGWNTEAFF.

The chain carries TRBV5-1 and TRBJ1-1; D ambiguous. CDR3 length: 14 amino acids. Germline-derived CDR1 and CDR2 are SGHRS and YFSETQ. The V end lost 2 bases, the J end lost 2 bases, and 10 bases lay between the germline ends. The CDR3 loop reads CASSFRWANTEAFF. The CDR3, as DNA: TGCGCCAGCAGCTTTAGGTGGGCCAACACTGAAGCTTTCTTT.

V usage is TRBV5-4 and J usage is TRBJ2-1; 10 bases are a match to TRBD1. This CDR3 contains 16 residues. Germline values: CDR1 SGHNT, CDR2 YYREEE (reference sequence). The junction had 9 bases not matched to a gene; V was cut back by 3 bases and J by 6 bases. The CDR3 DNA reads TGTGCCAGCAGCTCACAGCGGACAGGGGGTCGCAATGAGCAGTTCTTC. Translated: CASSSQRTGGRNEQFF.

The rearrangement links TRBV6-1 to TRBJ1-5; D remains unclear. V dropped 0 bases and J dropped 7 bases, with 13 bases sitting between them. The CDR3 is 15 amino acids. Germline V gene data show CDR1 as MNHNS and CDR2 as SASEGT. Here the CDR3 DNA reads TGTGCCAGCAGTGAAGCGAGTATGAGTAACCAGCCCCAGCATTTT. It is translated as CASSEASMSNQPQHF.

This sequence joins TRBV29-1 and TRBJ1-1, with TRBD1 matching over 7 bases. Germline assignment: CDR1 SQVTM and CDR2 ANQGSEA. The CDR3 loop spans 15 amino acids. The J segment lost 0 bases and the V segment lost 1 base, leaving 5 bases of the junction unmatched. The CDR3 DNA reads as TGCAGCGTTGAAGGGGGACAGCCCATGAACACTGAAGCTTTCTTT. Amino acids: CSVEGGQPMNTEAFF.